This is a list of T cell receptor beta chains from one sample in a study of cytomegalovirus exposure and HLA in healthy donors. Assay used: immunoSEQ multiplex PCR; TCRdb lists only in-frame clones, some missing. The sample includes 120,000 or so clones, about 80% of them seen just once. The source material was PBMCs. These receptors were obtained from a man aged 35 to 55 in good health and CMV-seronegative. The CDR3 runs from the conserved cysteine through the conserved F or W. A D gene is named only where the DNA matches it firmly. Clone size is not always given. Where it is, it says once, few, many or a class for expanded clones.

clone_size	v_call	j_call	d_call	cdr3_nt	cdr3_aa
NA	TRBV29-1	TRBJ2-4	NA	TGCAGCGTATCCCTCCAGGGTAGGGCAAACATTCAGTACTTC	CSVSLQGRANIQYF
few	TRBV19	TRBJ2-1	NA	TGTGCCAGTAAGGAGGCTACCGCTTCCTACAATGAGCAGTTCTTC	CASKEATASYNEQFF
once	TRBV28	TRBJ2-7	TRBD1	TGTGCCAGCAGTGTCCAGGGGACAGGGGGGCTCTACGAGCAGTACTTC	CASSVQGTGGLYEQYF
NA	TRBV6-5	TRBJ2-7	NA	TGTGCCAGCAGTTACCCGAATAGTCGCGAGCAGTACTTC	CASSYPNSREQYF
NA	TRBV6-1	TRBJ2-1	TRBD1	TGTGCCAGCAGTGAACTTGCCGATTTTTTTGTGGACAGGTCCTCGGACAATGAGCAGTTCTTC	CASSELADFFVDRSSDNEQFF
NA	TRBV10-1	TRBJ1-1	NA	TGCGCCAGCAGTGAGTCGGGCGGTCCGTCAGGGATGAACACTGAAGCTTTCTTT	CASSESGGPSGMNTEAFF
NA	TRBV7-2	TRBJ1-1	TRBD1	TGTGCCAGCAGCAAAAGGACAGGGGACCCTGAAGCTTTCTTT	CASSKRTGDPEAFF
few	TRBV7-2	TRBJ1-1	TRBD1	TGTGCCAGCAGACGCTCCACAGGGGTCACTGAAGCTTTCTTT	CASRRSTGVTEAFF
NA	TRBV28	TRBJ1-1	NA	TGTGCCAGCAGTACTGGCGGGGCGGAGAACACTGAAGCTTTCTTT	CASSTGGAENTEAFF
NA	TRBV6-1	TRBJ1-5	NA	TGTGCCAGCAGGAACAGTGGTAATCAGCCCCAGCATTTT	CASRNSGNQPQHF
NA	TRBV15	TRBJ1-6	TRBD1	TGTGCCACCAGCGGCTCAGGGGGTTCCTATAATTCACCCCTCCACTTT	CATSGSGGSYNSPLHF
NA	TRBV10-3	TRBJ2-4	TRBD1	TGTGCCATCAGGGCACAGGGGGCGGACATTCAGTACTTC	CAIRAQGADIQYF
once	TRBV9	TRBJ1-5	NA	TGTGCCAGCAGCGGCAGCGGGGGAGGCAATCAGCCCCAGCATTTT	CASSGSGGGNQPQHF
NA	TRBV6-1	TRBJ2-7	TRBD1	TGTGCCAGCAGTGGGATATCCTCCTCCGGGACAGGGTACTACGAGCAGTACTTC	CASSGISSSGTGYYEQYF
NA	TRBV5-1	TRBJ2-2	TRBD2	TGCGCCAGCAGCCTACTTAGCGGGAGCACCTCGAGCACCGGGGAGCTGTTTTTT	CASSLLSGSTSSTGELFF
few	TRBV5-6	TRBJ2-7	NA	TGTGCCAGCAGCGCGAACTACGAGCAGTACTTC	CASSANYEQYF
NA	TRBV14	TRBJ2-7	NA	TGTGCCAGCAGCCTACGGGACTCCCCAGCCTACGAGCAGTACTTC	CASSLRDSPAYEQYF
few	TRBV6-6	TRBJ2-1	TRBD2	TGTGCCAGTACTAGCGGAGGCTCCTACAATGAGCAGTTCTTC	CASTSGGSYNEQFF
NA	TRBV2	TRBJ2-1	NA	TGTGCCAGCAGTGACAGGGGTTGGTATGAGCAGTTCTTC	CASSDRGWYEQFF
NA	TRBV7-8	TRBJ1-4	NA	TGTGCCAGCAGCTTAAAGGTGGTTGGGCAGGGGATGAGTGAAAAACTGTTTTTT	CASSLKVVGQGMSEKLFF
NA	TRBV9	TRBJ1-1	NA	TGTGCCAGCAGCGTAGTCGGGGGGGGCGCTGAAGCTTTCTTT	CASSVVGGGAEAFF
NA	TRBV5-1	TRBJ2-7	NA	TGCGCCAGCAGCTGGGCTCCTAAATCGGCCGAGCAGTACTTC	CASSWAPKSAEQYF
NA	TRBV6-1	TRBJ2-3	TRBD1	TGTGCCAGCATTATCGGACAGGGGGCCACAGATACGCAGTATTTT	CASIIGQGATDTQYF
NA	TRBV25-1	TRBJ2-5	TRBD2	TGTGCCAGCAGTACCCGACTAGCGGGGGCAGGATGGGAGACCCAGTACTTC	CASSTRLAGAGWETQYF
NA	TRBV7-2	TRBJ2-3	NA	TGTGCCAGCAGCTTAGCCTCAAGCAGCACAGATACGCAGTATTTT	CASSLASSSTDTQYF
NA	TRBV9	TRBJ1-6	NA	TGTGCCAGCAGCGTAGCTAGTGACAGCTCCAATAATTCACCCCTCCACTTT	CASSVASDSSNNSPLHF
NA	TRBV2	TRBJ2-3	TRBD1	TGTGCCAGCAGTATGGACCAGGGGGTGGATACGCAGTATTTT	CASSMDQGVDTQYF
NA	TRBV5-1	TRBJ2-7	TRBD1	TGCGCCAGCAGCCAACAGGGGGGATTCGACGAGCAGTACTTC	CASSQQGGFDEQYF
NA	TRBV5-1	TRBJ1-1	TRBD1	TGCGCCAGCAGCTTGACAGGGGATAACACTGAAGCTTTCTTT	CASSLTGDNTEAFF
NA	TRBV21-1	TRBJ2-4	NA	TGTGCCAGCAGCACAACTAGCGGGGGGAACATTCAGTACTTC	CASSTTSGGNIQYF
NA	TRBV7-2	TRBJ2-1	NA	TGTGCCAGCAGCTCGACTATATACAATGAGCAGTTCTTC	CASSSTIYNEQFF
once	TRBV15	TRBJ2-7	NA	TGTGCCACCAGCAGAGATAGTCTGCGCGAGCAGTACTTC	CATSRDSLREQYF
NA	TRBV11-2	TRBJ2-1	NA	TGTGCCAGCAGCTTCAGCGGCGGGGATGAGCAGTTCTTC	CASSFSGGDEQFF
NA	TRBV28	TRBJ2-5	NA	TGTGCCAGCACCTCCCGGGAGACCCAGTACTTC	CASTSRETQYF
NA	TRBV7-9	TRBJ2-1	TRBD1	TGTGCCAGCAGCGCCACCGGGACAGGGGATTCGAATGAGCAGTTCTTC	CASSATGTGDSNEQFF
NA	TRBV19	TRBJ1-1	NA	TGTGCCAGTAGTACCAGGGATAACACTGAAGCTTTCTTT	CASSTRDNTEAFF
NA	TRBV28	TRBJ2-2	TRBD1	TGTGCCACCTACCCCGGGACAGGGAGCACCGGGGAGCTGTTTTTT	CATYPGTGSTGELFF
NA	TRBV6-5	TRBJ1-2	TRBD1	TGTGCCAGCAGAGCTACAGGGGTGCTCAGCTATGGCTACACCTTC	CASRATGVLSYGYTF
few	TRBV30	TRBJ1-5	TRBD1	TGTGCCTGGAGTGTGTGGCGACAGGGAAATCAGCCCCAGCATTTT	CAWSVWRQGNQPQHF
NA	TRBV14	TRBJ1-1	TRBD1	TGTGCCAGCAGCCTCGGGACAGGGGGCTATGGTACTGAAGCTTTCTTT	CASSLGTGGYGTEAFF
NA	TRBV18	TRBJ2-6	NA	TGTGCCAGCTCACCGAGCAGGGTCCCCCTGTCTGGGGCCAACGTCCTGACTTTC	CASSPSRVPLSGANVLTF
NA	TRBV5-1	TRBJ2-3	NA	TGCGCCAGCAGCTTGCGGGAAGATACGCAGTATTTT	CASSLREDTQYF
NA	TRBV4-2	TRBJ1-2	NA	TGTGCCAGCAGCCAAGAAGGTTCAGGTACGAATGGCTACACCTTC	CASSQEGSGTNGYTF
few	TRBV10-3	TRBJ2-1	TRBD2	TGTGCCATCAGGGAGACTAGCGGGAATGAGCAGTTCTTC	CAIRETSGNEQFF
once	TRBV18	TRBJ2-5	NA	TGTGCCAGCTCACCTCCCCTGTACCAAGAGACCCAGTACTTC	CASSPPLYQETQYF
NA	TRBV2	TRBJ2-5	TRBD2	TGTGCCACAGAGGGACTAGCGGAAGAGACCCAGTACTTC	CATEGLAEETQYF
NA	TRBV30	TRBJ1-5	NA	TGTGCCTGGAGCGGCAAGGCAGGGGAGCGACAGCCCCAGCATTTT	CAWSGKAGERQPQHF
NA	TRBV10-3	TRBJ1-1	TRBD1	TGTGCCATCAGTGTAGCCGGGACAGGGGTTACTGAAGCTTTCTTT	CAISVAGTGVTEAFF
NA	TRBV7-6	TRBJ2-2	TRBD2	TGTGCCAGCAGCTTATATCCGGGGAGGGGCAACCCACTAACGAACACCGGGGAGCTGTTTTTT	CASSLYPGRGNPLTNTGELFF
NA	TRBV18	TRBJ2-5	TRBD2	TGTGCCAGCTCACCACGAACCCTGACTAGCGGGGAGTACCAAGAGACCCAGTACTTC	CASSPRTLTSGEYQETQYF
NA	TRBV7-9	TRBJ2-1	TRBD2	TGTGCCAGCAGTTTTGGCGGGGGAAACAATGAGCAGTTCTTC	CASSFGGGNNEQFF
once	TRBV6-5	TRBJ1-5	NA	TGTGCCAGCAGTTACTCGGCAGGGGCTGGTAATCAGCCCCAGCATTTT	CASSYSAGAGNQPQHF
NA	TRBV5-4	TRBJ1-4	TRBD1	TGTGCCAGCAGCTGGGGGACAGGGGAGAATGAAAAACTGTTTTTT	CASSWGTGENEKLFF
NA	TRBV10-2	TRBJ1-5	TRBD1	TGCGCCAGCAGGGGGCAGGGGGCGGGCAATCAGCCCCAGCATTTT	CASRGQGAGNQPQHF
few	TRBV30	TRBJ2-3	NA	TGTGCCTGGAACCCCCAGGGCCCAGATACGCAGTATTTT	CAWNPQGPDTQYF
few	TRBV6-4	TRBJ2-1	NA	TGTGCCAGCAGTGACCAAGGACTCAACAATGAGCAGTTCTTC	CASSDQGLNNEQFF
NA	TRBV2	TRBJ2-5	NA	TGTGCCAGCAGGGGAGGAGAGACCCAGTACTTC	CASRGGETQYF
NA	TRBV7-8	TRBJ1-1	NA	TGTGCCAGCAGCCTTGCGGGTTCGTCTGAAGCTTTCTTT	CASSLAGSSEAFF
NA	TRBV27	TRBJ1-2	NA	TGTGCCAGCAGTTCTAACTACCGACAGGGCTACACCTTC	CASSSNYRQGYTF